This T cell receptor beta chain was found in a study of Graves' ophthalmopathy and Graves' hyperthyroidism. Across the study: The authors collected peripheral blood at initial diagnosis, before any treatment.

Per germline, CDR1 MNHNY and CDR2 SVGAGI (reference sequence). The ends were cut back, 5 bases at V and 7 bases at J, with 18 bases in the middle. CDR3 size: 14 residues. TCR beta CDR3 amplification used RNA transcripts. Second-round multiplex PCR followed a first-round RT-PCR using HTBI primers. MiXCR, applied by TCRdb to the multiplex PCR reads, yields one record per CDR3 protein. The sample yields some 750,000 distinct CDR3 sequences, 35% to 50% seen once. Other autoimmune diseases, uncontrolled infections, pregnancy and lactation each led to patient exclusion. The PBMCs originated from around 9.7 ml of fresh peripheral blood. Study results and caveats: Appearing in blood as well were most expanded thyroid clonotypes above 0.001 frequency.

This clonotype appeared a few times. No antigen is known for it. V is TRBV6-6 and J is TRBJ2-7; D ambiguous. The clonotype comes from an adult man with Graves' ophthalmopathy. Sequences were obtained from peripheral blood. The CDR3 bases are TGTGCCAGCAGTGAAGGATCAAGGGTTGGGGAGCAGTACTTC. Amino acids: CASSEGSRVGEQYF.